This T cell receptor (beta chain) was sequenced during a study of blood T cells in healthy people across ages. Overall study results and limits: Older individuals had lower TCR beta diversity per million T cells (the decline was roughly linear). Unsorted PBMCs prevented conclusive naive versus antigen-experienced comparison.

A J-beta primer mix and a sample-barcoded 5' primer were used in a second PCR of roughly 6 to 11 cycles. TCRdb processed the 5' RACE reads anew with MiXCR; each CDR3 protein has one entry. This table holds 540,000 or so distinct CDR3 sequences, around 48% found once. As concerns this clonotype: What it binds is unknown.

Samples had at least 7 million PBMCs isolated from them. CDR1 is SGHAT, CDR2 FQNNGV, per germline. The CDR3 is 13 residues long. V was cut by 3 bases and J by 4 bases, with 9 bases left in between. The clonotype comes from an elderly man in good health. What was sequenced was blood. The chain uses TRBV11-2 and TRBJ2-5; D is ambiguous. The CDR3 region has the DNA TGTGCCAGCAGCTTGAGTCTTCGAGAGACCCAGTACTTC. Translating it yields CASSLSLRETQYF.